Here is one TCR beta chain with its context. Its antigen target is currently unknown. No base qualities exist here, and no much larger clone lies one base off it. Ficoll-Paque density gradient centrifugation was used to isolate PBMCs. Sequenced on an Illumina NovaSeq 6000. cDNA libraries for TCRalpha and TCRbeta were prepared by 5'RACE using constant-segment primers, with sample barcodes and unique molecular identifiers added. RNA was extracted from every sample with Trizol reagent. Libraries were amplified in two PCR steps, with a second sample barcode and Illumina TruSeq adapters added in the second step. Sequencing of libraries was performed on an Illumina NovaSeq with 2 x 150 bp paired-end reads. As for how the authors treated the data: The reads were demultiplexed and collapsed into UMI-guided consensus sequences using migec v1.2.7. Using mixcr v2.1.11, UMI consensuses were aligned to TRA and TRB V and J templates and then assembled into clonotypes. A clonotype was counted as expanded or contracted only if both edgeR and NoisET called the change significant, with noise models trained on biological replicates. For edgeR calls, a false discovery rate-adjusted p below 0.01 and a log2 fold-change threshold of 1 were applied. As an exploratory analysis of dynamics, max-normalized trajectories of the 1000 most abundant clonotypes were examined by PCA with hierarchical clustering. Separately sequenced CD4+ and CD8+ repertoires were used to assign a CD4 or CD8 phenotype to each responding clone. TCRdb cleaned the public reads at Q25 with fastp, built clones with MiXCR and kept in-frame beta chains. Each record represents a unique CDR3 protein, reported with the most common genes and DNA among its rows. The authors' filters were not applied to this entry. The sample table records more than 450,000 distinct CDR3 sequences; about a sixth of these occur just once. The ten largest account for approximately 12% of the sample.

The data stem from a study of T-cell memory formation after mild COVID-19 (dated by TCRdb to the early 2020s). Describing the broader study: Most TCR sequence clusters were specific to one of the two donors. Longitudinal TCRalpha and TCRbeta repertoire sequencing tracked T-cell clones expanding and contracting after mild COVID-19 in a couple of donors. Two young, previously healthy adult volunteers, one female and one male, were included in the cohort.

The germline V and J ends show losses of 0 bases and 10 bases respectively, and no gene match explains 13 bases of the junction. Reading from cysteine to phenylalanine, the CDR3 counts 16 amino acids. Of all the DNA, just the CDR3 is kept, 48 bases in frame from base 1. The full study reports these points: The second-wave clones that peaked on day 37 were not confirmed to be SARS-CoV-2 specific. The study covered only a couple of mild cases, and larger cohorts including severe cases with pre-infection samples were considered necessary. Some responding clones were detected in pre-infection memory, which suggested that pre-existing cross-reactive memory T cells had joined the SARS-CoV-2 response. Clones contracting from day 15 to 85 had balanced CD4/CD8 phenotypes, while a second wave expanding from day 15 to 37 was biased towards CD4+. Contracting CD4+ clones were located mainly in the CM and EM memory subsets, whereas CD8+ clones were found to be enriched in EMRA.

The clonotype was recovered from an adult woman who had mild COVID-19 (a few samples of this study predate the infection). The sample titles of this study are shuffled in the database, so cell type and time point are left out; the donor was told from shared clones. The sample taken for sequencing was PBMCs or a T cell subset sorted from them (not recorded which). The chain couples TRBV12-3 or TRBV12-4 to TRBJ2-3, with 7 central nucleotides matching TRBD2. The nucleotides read TGTGCCAGCAGTTTAGCGGGGGGGGGACCCGCGGGGTCGCAGTATTTT. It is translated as CASSLAGGGPAGSQYF.